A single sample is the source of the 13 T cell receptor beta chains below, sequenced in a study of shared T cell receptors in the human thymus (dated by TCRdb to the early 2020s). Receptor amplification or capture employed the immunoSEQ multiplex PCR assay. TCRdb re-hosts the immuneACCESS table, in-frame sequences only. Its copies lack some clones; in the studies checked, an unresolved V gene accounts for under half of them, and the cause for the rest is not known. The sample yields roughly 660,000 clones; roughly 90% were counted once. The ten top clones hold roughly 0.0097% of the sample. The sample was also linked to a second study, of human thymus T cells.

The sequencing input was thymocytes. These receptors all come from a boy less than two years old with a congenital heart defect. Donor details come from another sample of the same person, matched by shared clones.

The CDR3 nucleotides read TGTGCCAGCAGTCTGGACAGCTCCTACAATGAGCAGTTCTTC. It translates to CASSLDSSYNEQFF. This chain connects TRBV28 to TRBJ2-1, with TRBD1 as a possible D gene (6 bases). Germline V gives CDR1 MDHEN, CDR2 SYDVKM. V was clipped by 5 bases and J by 0 bases, with 8 bases between them. The CDR3 is 14 residues long.

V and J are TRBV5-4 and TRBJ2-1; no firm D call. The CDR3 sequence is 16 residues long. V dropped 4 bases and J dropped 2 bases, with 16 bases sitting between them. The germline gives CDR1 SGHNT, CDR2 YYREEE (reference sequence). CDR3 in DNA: TGTGCCAGCAGCCTACGACTCCGTCCACCCTACAATGAGCAGTTCTTC. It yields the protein CASSLRLRPPYNEQFF.

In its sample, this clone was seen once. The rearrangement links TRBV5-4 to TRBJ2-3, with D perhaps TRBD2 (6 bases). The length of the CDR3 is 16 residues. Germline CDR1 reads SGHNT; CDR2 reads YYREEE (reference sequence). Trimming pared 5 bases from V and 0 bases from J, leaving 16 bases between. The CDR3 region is CASSPTSSLSTDTQYF. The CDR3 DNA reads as TGTGCCAGCAGTCCTACTAGCAGCCTCAGCACAGATACGCAGTATTTT.

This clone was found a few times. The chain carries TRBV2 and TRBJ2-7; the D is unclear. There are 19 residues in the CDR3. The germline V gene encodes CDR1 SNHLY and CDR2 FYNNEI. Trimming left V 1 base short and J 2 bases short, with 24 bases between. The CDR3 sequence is CASSEDRDAAAAPTYEQYF. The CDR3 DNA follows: TGTGCCAGCAGTGAAGACCGTGACGCGGCAGCCGCCCCGACCTACGAGCAGTACTTC.

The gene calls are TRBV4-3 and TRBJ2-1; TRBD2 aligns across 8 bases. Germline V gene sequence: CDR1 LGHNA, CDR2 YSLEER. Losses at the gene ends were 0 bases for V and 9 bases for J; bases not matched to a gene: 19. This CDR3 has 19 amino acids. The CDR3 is CASSQDYQRRTSPVSEQFF. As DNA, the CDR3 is TGCGCCAGCAGCCAAGATTATCAGCGCAGGACTAGCCCAGTCAGTGAGCAGTTCTTC.

CDR3 residues: CASSPTGTGVGTEAFF. As DNA, the CDR3 is TGTGCCAGCAGCCCAACCGGGACAGGGGTCGGTACTGAAGCTTTCTTT. V usage is TRBV11-3 and J usage is TRBJ1-1, with 10 nucleotides matching TRBD1. The CDR3 length is 16 residues. With V trimmed by 5 bases and J by 5 bases, 11 bases remained unmatched. Germline values: CDR1 SGHNT, CDR2 YENEEA.

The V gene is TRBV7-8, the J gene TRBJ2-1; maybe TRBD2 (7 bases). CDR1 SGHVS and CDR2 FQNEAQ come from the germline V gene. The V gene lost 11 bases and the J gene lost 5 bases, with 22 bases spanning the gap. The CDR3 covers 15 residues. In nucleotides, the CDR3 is TGTGCCTCTTCCCGGGGGGCAGGGTTTGACAATGAGCAGTTCTTC. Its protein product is CASSRGAGFDNEQFF.

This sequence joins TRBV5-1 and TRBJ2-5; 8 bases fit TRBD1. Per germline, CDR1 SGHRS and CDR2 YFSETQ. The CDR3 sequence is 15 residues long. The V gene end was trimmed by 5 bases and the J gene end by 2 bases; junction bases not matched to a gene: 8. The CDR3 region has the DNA TGCGCCAGCAGTGCCGGACAGGGCGGGCAAGAGACCCAGTACTTC. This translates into CASSAGQGGQETQYF.

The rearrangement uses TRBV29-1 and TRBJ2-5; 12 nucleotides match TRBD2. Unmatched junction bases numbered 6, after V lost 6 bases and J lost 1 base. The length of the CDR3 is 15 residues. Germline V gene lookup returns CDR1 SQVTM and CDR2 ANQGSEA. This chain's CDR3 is CSVPGGLAGQETQYF. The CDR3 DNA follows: TGCAGCGTCCCGGGGGGACTAGCGGGCCAAGAGACCCAGTACTTC. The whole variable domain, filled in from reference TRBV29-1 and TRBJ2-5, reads SAVISQKPSRDICQRGTSLTIQCQVDSQVTMMFWYRQQPGQSLTLIATANQGSEATYESGFVIDKFPISRPNLTFSTLTVSNMSPEDSSIYLCSVPGGLAGQETQYFGPGTRLLVL.

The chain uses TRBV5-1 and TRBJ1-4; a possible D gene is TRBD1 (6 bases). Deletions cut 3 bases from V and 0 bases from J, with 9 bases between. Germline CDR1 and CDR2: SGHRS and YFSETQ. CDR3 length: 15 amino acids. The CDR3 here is CASSYSGATNEKLFF. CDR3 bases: TGCGCCAGCAGCTATTCAGGGGCAACTAATGAAAAACTGTTTTTT.

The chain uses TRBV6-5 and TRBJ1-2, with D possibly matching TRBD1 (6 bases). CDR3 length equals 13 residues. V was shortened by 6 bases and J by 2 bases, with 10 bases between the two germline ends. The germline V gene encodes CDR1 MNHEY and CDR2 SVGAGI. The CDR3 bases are TGTGCCAGCAGCTCAGGACAGAACTATGGCTACACCTTC. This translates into CASSSGQNYGYTF.

The CDR3 sequence: CATSSRLAGGVEQFF. In DNA form, the CDR3 reads TGTGCCACCAGTAGTAGGCTAGCGGGGGGGGTTGAGCAGTTCTTC. V usage is TRBV15 and J usage is TRBJ2-1; 12 bases are shared with TRBD2. The CDR3 is 15 amino acids. Germline loops: CDR1 LNHNV, CDR2 YYDKDF (reference sequence). With V trimmed by 6 bases and J by 9 bases, 9 bases remained unmatched.

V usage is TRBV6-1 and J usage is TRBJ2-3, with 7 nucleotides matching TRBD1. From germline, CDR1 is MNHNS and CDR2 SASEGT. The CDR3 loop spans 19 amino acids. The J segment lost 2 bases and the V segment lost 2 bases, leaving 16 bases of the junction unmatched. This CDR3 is CASSEIRRGSGWNTDTQYF. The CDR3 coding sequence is TGTGCCAGCAGTGAAATACGCAGGGGGAGTGGCTGGAACACAGATACGCAGTATTTT.